What follows is one T cell receptor beta chain and its context. The data are from a study of blood T cell repertoires in COVID-19. Study overall: The United States, Italy and Spain were the sources of the acute and convalescent COVID-19 samples.

Assay used: immunoSEQ multiplex PCR; TCRdb lists only in-frame clones, some missing. The data show roughly 100,000 clones, almost 90% seen once. The receptor comes from a human donor in a cohort sampled during active COVID-19. Sequencing input: peripheral blood.

Here the CDR3 reads CASSSRTSGIYEQYF. CDR3 bases: TGTGCCAGCAGCTCTAGGACTAGCGGAATCTACGAGCAGTACTTC. This sequence joins TRBV7-8 and TRBJ2-7, with 10 bases aligning to TRBD2. The CDR3 extends over 15 amino acids. The V gene end was trimmed by 4 bases and the J gene end by 3 bases; junction bases not matched to a gene: 6. Per the germline V gene, CDR1 is SGHVS and CDR2 is FQNEAQ. Supplemented by reference TRBV7-8 and TRBJ2-7, the full variable domain reads GAGVSQSPRYKVAKRGQDVALRCDPISGHVSLFWYQQALGQGPEFLTYFQNEAQLDKSGLPSDRFFAERPEGSVSTLKIQRTQQEDSAVYLCASSSRTSGIYEQYFGPGTRLTVT.